Listed below are T cell receptor beta chains from one sample, sequenced in a study of human T cells and chemical hapten exposure. TCRdb reprocessed the RACE reads via MiXCR and lists one record per CDR3 protein. The table has a few hundred thousand distinct CDR3 sequences, 5% to 6.5% seen once. Sequenced here: whole blood, sampled in connection with sensitization to the hapten diphenylcyclopropenone (DPC). Receptor source: a woman younger than 30 with alopecia areata. Some clones in this sample may be carry-over from other donors' samples. Both conserved end residues are trimmed from each CDR3. The D gene is left open where the match is weak.

V gene	D gene	CDR3 protein
TRBV5-1	TRBD1	ASSWTGQTIQETQY
TRBV10-3	NA	AISESGEQY
TRBV3-1	TRBD1	ASSPRDRAGTEAF
TRBV20-1	TRBD1	SARGTGEDEKLF
TRBV7-9	NA	ASSSVRDGGRYGYT
TRBV5-5	NA	ASIPGVLITDTQY
TRBV28	NA	ASSLAHRGRTNEKLF
TRBV12-3/TRBV12-4	NA	ASSLDPRVNTIY
TRBV7-9	NA	ASSLKGRRIDEQY
TRBV4-3	TRBD1	ASSQAPGQPNTEAF
TRBV11-2	NA	ASSLGLPSREQY
TRBV7-2	NA	ASSLVQGGAEAF
TRBV5-1	TRBD1	ASSRDRENSPLH
TRBV11-3	NA	ASSGGLPENEQF
TRBV6-2/TRBV6-3	TRBD1	ASSFEGLGTAEAF
TRBV12-3/TRBV12-4	NA	ASSLLQMSRKLF
TRBV6-5	NA	ASSYRGGEAF
TRBV25-1	TRBD1	ASSLYRGHTDTQY
TRBV12-3/TRBV12-4	NA	ASAQQNTGELF
TRBV6-5	TRBD2	ASSWGGSTGELF
TRBV20-1	NA	SAIKRDTQY
TRBV3-1	NA	ASSLTGEEGYT
TRBV7-9	NA	ASQWQVLDEQY
TRBV29-1	NA	SVERTLLDEQF
TRBV28	TRBD1	ASSPGQGASLGANVLT
TRBV20-1	TRBD2	SAISGGAYEQY
TRBV4-3	NA	ASSQFDGVGAGNTIY
TRBV28	TRBD1	ASTLPGQGNYGYT
TRBV6-2/TRBV6-3	NA	ASSLSSENTEAF
TRBV7-3	NA	ASSLGAPPGNTIY
TRBV14	NA	ASSQEALRANEQF
TRBV5-4	TRBD1	ASSGDRAQPQH
TRBV13	NA	ASSSRIQGTPEAF
TRBV7-8	TRBD1	ASSHWTGMSEKLF
TRBV20-1	TRBD2	SATGGTTYEQY
TRBV7-9	TRBD2	ASSLGGTSGPSYNEQF
TRBV18	TRBD1	ASLNQLQGEVNEQF
TRBV5-1	TRBD1	ASSRGTGQNEQF
TRBV12-3/TRBV12-4	TRBD1	ASSRQGRTEAF
TRBV27	TRBD1	ASSLSGQKNTEAF
TRBV7-2	NA	ASSLSFSLNTEAF
TRBV12-3/TRBV12-4	NA	ASSFFTEAF
TRBV7-2	TRBD1	ASSLNQGGGYGYT
TRBV7-3	TRBD2	ASSLIRRGKNTGELF
TRBV10-3	NA	AIRGFSTDTQY
TRBV7-2	TRBD2	ASSPGVRGGTDTQY
TRBV3-1	NA	ASSRGTLVYEQY
TRBV3-1	NA	ASSHGARSPGELF
TRBV28	TRBD2	ASSPPLAGGPEDTQY
TRBV6-5	TRBD1	ASRLGGTGASDTQY
TRBV7-2	NA	ASSLGSTAYEQY
TRBV6-5	NA	ASSFGEVQY
TRBV28	NA	ASGRAYYEQY
TRBV19	NA	ASSIPTGFNSGNTIY